The 25 T cell receptor beta chains below all came from one sample that was sequenced in a study of OX40 agonist ivuxolimab in advanced cancers. TCRdb's table, derived via immunoSEQ multiplex PCR, lists solely in-frame clones and lacks some. The sample includes about 61,000 clones, around nine tenths of them seen just once. The sequencing used CD4+ or CD8+ T cells sorted from blood, collected in a trial of the OX40 agonist ivuxolimab. Every receptor here comes from an adult with an advanced solid tumor such as melanoma, head and neck, liver or kidney cancer.

V gene TRBV10-3 combines with J gene TRBJ1-2, with 9 bases identical to TRBD1. The germline V gene has CDR1 ENHRY and CDR2 SYGVKD. V was pared by 8 bases and J by 3 bases, with 7 bases of the junction left unmatched. The CDR3 loop spans 14 amino acids. The CDR3 DNA reads TGTGCCATCCAACCGGGACAGGGTGACTATGGCTACACCTTC. Translated, it gives CAIQPGQGDYGYTF.

The chain is built from TRBV6-1 and TRBJ2-5; 7 bases fit TRBD1. The J call is in doubt because the DNA end fits TRBJ2-7 better. Germline CDR1 MNHNS, CDR2 SASEGT. The CDR3 length is 15 residues. The CDR3, as DNA: TGTGCCAGCAGTCAAGATCCGCCAGGGGGCTACGAGCAGTACTTC. Encoded protein: CASSQDPPGGYEQYF.

This clone was counted only a few times. This chain uses TRBV4-1 with TRBJ2-7, with D maybe TRBD2 (5 bases). CDR1 is MGHRA, CDR2 YSYEKL, per germline. The CDR3 totals 16 residues. V shed 1 base and J shed 5 bases, with 18 bases lying between them. The CDR3 nucleotides read TGCGCCAGCAGCCAAGGAAGCGGCCCCGGAAAGGACGAGCAGTACTTC. Residues: CASSQGSGPGKDEQYF.

This rearrangement joins TRBV6-5 to TRBJ2-1, with D possibly being TRBD2 (7 bases). V lost 6 bases, J lost 7 bases, and 16 bases lay in between. The CDR3 runs 14 residues. The germline CDR1 and CDR2 sequences are MNHEY and SVGAGI. The CDR3, as DNA: TGTGCCAGCAGCCCCGCGGGGGCAAGGAATGAGCAGTTCTTC. The encoded protein is CASSPAGARNEQFF.

V and J are TRBV5-6 and TRBJ2-1; no clear D. Trimming pared 2 bases from V and 4 bases from J, leaving 13 bases between. CDR3 length equals 15 residues. CDR1 SGHDT and CDR2 YYEEEE come from the germline V gene. CDR3 DNA sequence: TGTGCCAGCAGCTTCTATTGGGATTCTTACAATGAGCAGTTCTTC. Its protein is CASSFYWDSYNEQFF.

The chain couples TRBV2 to TRBJ2-5; TRBD2 is a possible D gene (6 bases). This CDR3 has 17 amino acids. Looked up from germline, CDR1 is SNHLY and CDR2 is FYNNEI. Trimming stripped 7 bases from V and 1 base from J, with 22 bases between. CDR3 protein: CASMEGGTLPTQETQYF. CDR3 nucleotides: TGTGCCAGCATGGAAGGCGGGACTCTACCCACCCAAGAGACCCAGTACTTC.

In its sample, this clone was seen once. This chain links TRBV19 with TRBJ2-7, with 11 bases fitting TRBD2. V was pared by 0 bases and J by 1 base, with 8 bases of the junction left unmatched. The germline CDR1 and CDR2 sequences are LNHDA and SQIVND (reference sequence). CDR3 size: 18 residues. In DNA, the CDR3 is TGTGCCAGTAGTATAGACCCGAGGGTAGCGGGAGGGTCCTACGAGCAGTACTTC. Its translation: CASSIDPRVAGGSYEQYF.

The chain employs TRBV19 and TRBJ1-6; no definite D call. Germline V gene lookup returns CDR1 LNHDA and CDR2 SQIVND (reference sequence). Trimming cost V 1 base and J 7 bases, with 11 bases left between them. The CDR3 totals 15 residues. The CDR3 region is CASSIGAEANSPLHF. DNA for the CDR3: TGTGCCAGTAGTATAGGCGCAGAAGCCAATTCACCCCTCCACTTT.

The J gene is TRBJ2-5, the V gene TRBV7-2, with 8 bases lining up with TRBD2. The CDR3 covers 14 residues. Germline lookup yields CDR1 SGHTA and CDR2 FQGNSA. With V trimmed by 4 bases and J by 2 bases, 3 bases remained unmatched. CDR3 DNA sequence: TGTGCCAGCAGCTCACTAGCGGAACAAGAGACCCAGTACTTC. Protein product: CASSSLAEQETQYF.

The gene calls are TRBV19 and TRBJ1-3, with D perhaps TRBD1 (6 bases). The CDR3 sequence is 14 residues long. V shed 8 bases and J shed 2 bases, with 13 bases lying between them. Germline CDR1 LNHDA, CDR2 SQIVND (reference sequence). CDR3: CASQTGQPGNTIYF. For the CDR3, the DNA is TGTGCCAGTCAGACAGGTCAACCTGGAAACACCATATATTTT.

This clone has a single count. V usage is TRBV5-4 and J usage is TRBJ2-1; 7 bases are a match to TRBD2. The V segment lost 4 bases and the J segment 4 bases; nucleotides outside the gene matches: 17. The CDR3 spans 18 residues. The germline V gene encodes CDR1 SGHNT and CDR2 YYREEE (reference sequence). CDR3 DNA: TGTGCCAGCAGCCCCTCCCGTTCGGCGCGGGAGAGTTACAATGAGCAGTTCTTC. It is translated as CASSPSRSARESYNEQFF.

The table lists this clone with a count of one. This chain joins TRBV29-1 and TRBJ1-4; D is unresolved. The CDR3 covers 14 residues. V was cut by 4 bases and J by 0 bases, with 9 bases left in between. Germline V gene data show CDR1 as SQVTM and CDR2 as ANQGSEA. The CDR3 nucleotides are TGCAGCGTTGGGGGATCCGCAACTAATGAAAAACTGTTTTTT. Its protein product is CSVGGSATNEKLFF.

The rearrangement links TRBV7-9 to TRBJ1-4, with no clear D. Germline V CDR1 and CDR2: SEHNR, FQNEAQ (reference sequence). The germline V and J ends were trimmed by 5 bases and 0 bases, with 16 bases remaining between them. The CDR3 loop spans 17 amino acids. This CDR3 reads CASSTFGRRTTNEKLFF. The CDR3 DNA is TGTGCCAGCAGCACTTTCGGACGGCGCACAACTAATGAAAAACTGTTTTTT.

This chain links TRBV5-8 with TRBJ2-6; no reliable D call. V lost 0 bases and J lost 0, with 10 bases in between. The CDR3 is 17 amino acids. Germline-derived CDR1 and CDR2 are SGHTS and YDEGEE. DNA for the CDR3: TGTGCCAGCAGCTTGGTGGGCCGTTTCTCTGGGGCCAACGTCCTGACTTTC. This sequence encodes CASSLVGRFSGANVLTF.

The rearrangement joins TRBV19 to TRBJ1-2; 8 positions agree with TRBD1. Germline CDR1 reads LNHDA; CDR2 reads SQIVND (reference sequence). This CDR3 has 14 amino acids. With V trimmed by 5 bases and J by 8 bases, 10 bases remained unmatched. The CDR3 is CASSPMRTGRGYTF. In DNA form, the CDR3 reads TGTGCCAGTAGTCCAATGAGGACAGGGAGAGGCTACACCTTC.

The V call is TRBV30, the J call TRBJ2-2; D may be TRBD2 (5 bases). CDR1 and CDR2 (germline): GTSNPN, SVGIG (reference sequence). Trimming took 4 bases from V and 2 from J, leaving 11 bases between them. This CDR3 contains 14 residues. The CDR3 DNA reads TGTGCCTGGAAAGGACTCCTTAACACCGGGGAGCTGTTTTTT. Encoded protein: CAWKGLLNTGELFF.

The chain carries TRBV5-1 and TRBJ2-5, with 9 nucleotides matching TRBD1. V trimming: 1 base; J trimming: 4 bases; junction bases outside the gene matches: 8. Germline V CDR1 and CDR2: SGHRS, YFSETQ. This CDR3 region has 16 residues. The CDR3 protein is CASSLHGQGRGETQYF. In DNA form, the CDR3 reads TGCGCCAGCAGCTTGCATGGACAGGGGAGGGGAGAGACCCAGTACTTC.

V gene TRBV27 combines with J gene TRBJ1-5; D perhaps matches TRBD1 (5 bases). The CDR3 spans 15 residues. The V gene lost 4 bases and the J gene lost 3 bases, with 13 bases spanning the gap. Germline V gene sequence: CDR1 MNHEY, CDR2 SMNVEV (reference sequence). The CDR3: CASSSEAGYNQPQHF. The CDR3 DNA is TGTGCCAGCAGTTCCGAAGCAGGGTACAATCAGCCCCAGCATTTT.

The gene calls are TRBV15 and TRBJ2-1; 14 positions match TRBD2. Unmatched junction bases numbered 6, after V lost 4 bases and J lost 7 bases. The CDR3 is 16 amino acids. The V gene's germline CDR1 is LNHNV and CDR2 YYDKDF (reference sequence). The CDR3 DNA is TGTGCCACCAGCACCCGACTAGCGGGAGGGCCAAATGAGCAGTTCTTC. Its translation is CATSTRLAGGPNEQFF.

V and J are TRBV9 and TRBJ2-3; no clear D gene. Germline CDR1 reads SGDLS; CDR2 reads YYNGEE. The CDR3 runs to 15 residues. The V gene lost 0 bases and the J gene lost 4 bases, with 12 bases spanning the gap. The CDR3 reads CASSVDPWVPDTQYF. In DNA form, the CDR3 reads TGTGCCAGCAGCGTAGATCCATGGGTCCCAGATACGCAGTATTTT.

The chain carries TRBV5-1 and TRBJ2-2; 9 positions agree with TRBD1. This CDR3 is 15 amino acids long. Germline V gives CDR1 SGHRS, CDR2 YFSETQ. Trimming at V came to 3 bases and at J to 6 bases, leaving 6 bases not matched to a gene. This CDR3 is CASSYLQGAAGELFF. The CDR3 DNA reads TGCGCCAGCAGCTACCTACAGGGGGCTGCCGGGGAGCTGTTTTTT.

The gene calls are TRBV12-5 and TRBJ1-2, with TRBD1 identical over 7 bases. J gave up 6 bases and V 6 bases, and 7 bases lay outside the gene matches. CDR1 and CDR2 (germline): LGHNT, FRNRAP. The CDR3 totals 13 residues. Here the CDR3 reads CASGETGINGYTF. The CDR3 DNA reads as TGTGCTAGTGGGGAGACAGGGATTAATGGCTACACCTTC.

The chain is built from TRBV5-1 and TRBJ2-7; D not certain. CDR1 SGHRS and CDR2 YFSETQ come from the germline V gene. The CDR3 length is 13 residues. With 0 bases removed from V and 4 bases from J, the gap between germline ends came to 8 bases. The CDR3 nucleotides read TGCGCCAGCAGCTTGGTTCGGGTTTACGAGCAGTACTTC. It yields the protein CASSLVRVYEQYF.

This chain connects TRBV27 to TRBJ2-1, with 15 positions matching TRBD2. Germline values: CDR1 MNHEY, CDR2 SMNVEV (reference sequence). The trim removed 6 bases at V and 7 bases at J, leaving 16 bases unmatched. The CDR3 is 19 amino acids. The CDR3 region has the DNA TGTGCCAGCAGCTTTTCCGCCTGGACTAGCGGGGGGGCTGGTAATGAGCAGTTCTTC. Translation: CASSFSAWTSGGAGNEQFF.

Comments on this clone: An end of the junction differs from the germline gene, which may be a read error. The V gene is TRBV20-1, the J gene TRBJ1-1; no clear D. The CDR3 runs 9 residues. The germline CDR1 and CDR2 sequences are DFQATT and SNEGSKA (reference sequence). DNA for the CDR3: TGTATAAGTGACACTGAAGCTTTCTTT. Translated: CISDTEAFF.